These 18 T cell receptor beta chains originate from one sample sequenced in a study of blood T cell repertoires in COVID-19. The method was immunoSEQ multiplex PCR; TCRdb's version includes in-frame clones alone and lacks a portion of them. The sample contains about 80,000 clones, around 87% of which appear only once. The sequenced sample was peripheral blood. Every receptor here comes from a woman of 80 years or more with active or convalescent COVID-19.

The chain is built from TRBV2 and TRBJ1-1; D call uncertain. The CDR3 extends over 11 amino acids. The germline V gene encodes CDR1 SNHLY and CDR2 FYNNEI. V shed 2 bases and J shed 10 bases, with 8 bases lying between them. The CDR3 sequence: CASSERAGAFF. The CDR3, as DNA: TGTGCCAGCAGTGAAAGGGCGGGAGCTTTCTTT.

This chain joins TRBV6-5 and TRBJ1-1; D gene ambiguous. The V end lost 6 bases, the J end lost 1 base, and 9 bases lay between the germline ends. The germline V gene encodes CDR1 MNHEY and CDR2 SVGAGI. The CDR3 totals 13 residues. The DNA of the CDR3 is TGTGCCAGCAGCCCCATCAAGAACACTGAAGCTTTCTTT. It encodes CASSPIKNTEAFF.

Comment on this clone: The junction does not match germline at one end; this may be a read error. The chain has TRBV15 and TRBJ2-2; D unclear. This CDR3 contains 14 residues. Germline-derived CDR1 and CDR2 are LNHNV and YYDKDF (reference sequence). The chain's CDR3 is CATSTASGTGELFF. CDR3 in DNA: TGTGCCACGAGCACTGCTTCGGGCACCGGGGAGCTGTTTTTT.

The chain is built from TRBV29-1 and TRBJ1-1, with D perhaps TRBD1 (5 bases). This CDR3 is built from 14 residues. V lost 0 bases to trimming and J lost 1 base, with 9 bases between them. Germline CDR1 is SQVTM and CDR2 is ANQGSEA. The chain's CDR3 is CSVEDQGTNTEAFF. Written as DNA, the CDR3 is TGCAGCGTTGAAGATCAGGGAACGAACACTGAAGCTTTCTTT.

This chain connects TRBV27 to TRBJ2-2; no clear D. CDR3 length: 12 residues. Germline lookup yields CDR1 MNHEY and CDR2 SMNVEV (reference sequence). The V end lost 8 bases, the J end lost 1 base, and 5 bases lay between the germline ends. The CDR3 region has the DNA TGTGCCAGCGGAGAGAACACCGGGGAGCTGTTTTTT. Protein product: CASGENTGELFF.

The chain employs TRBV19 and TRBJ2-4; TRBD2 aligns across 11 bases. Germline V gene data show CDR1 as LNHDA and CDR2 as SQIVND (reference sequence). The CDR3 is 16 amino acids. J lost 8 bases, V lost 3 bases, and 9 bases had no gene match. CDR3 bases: TGTGCCAGTAGTATTAACCTTCTAGCGGGAGGAGACATTCAGTACTTC. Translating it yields CASSINLLAGGDIQYF.

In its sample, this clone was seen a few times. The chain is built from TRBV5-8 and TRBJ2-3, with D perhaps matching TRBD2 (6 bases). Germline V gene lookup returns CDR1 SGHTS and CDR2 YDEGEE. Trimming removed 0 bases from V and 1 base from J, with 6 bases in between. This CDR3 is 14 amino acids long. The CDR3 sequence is CASSLAGGTDTQYF. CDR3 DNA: TGTGCCAGCAGCTTGGCGGGAGGCACAGATACGCAGTATTTT.

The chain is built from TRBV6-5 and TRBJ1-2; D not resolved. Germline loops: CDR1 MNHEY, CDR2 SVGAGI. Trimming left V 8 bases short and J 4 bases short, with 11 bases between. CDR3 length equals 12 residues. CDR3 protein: CASVGRAYGYTF. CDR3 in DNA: TGTGCCAGCGTTGGGAGGGCCTATGGCTACACCTTC.

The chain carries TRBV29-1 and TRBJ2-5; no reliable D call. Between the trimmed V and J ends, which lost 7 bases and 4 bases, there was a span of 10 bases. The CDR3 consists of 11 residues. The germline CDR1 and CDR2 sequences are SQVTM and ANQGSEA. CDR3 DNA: TGCAGCGCCGATCTCGGAGAGACCCAGTACTTC. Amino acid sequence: CSADLGETQYF.

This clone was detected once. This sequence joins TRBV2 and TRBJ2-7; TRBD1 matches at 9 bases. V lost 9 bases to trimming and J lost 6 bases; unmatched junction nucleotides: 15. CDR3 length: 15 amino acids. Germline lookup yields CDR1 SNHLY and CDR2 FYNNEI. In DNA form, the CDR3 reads TGTGCCAGTCAAGTCCGGGACAGGGATATTTCCGAGCAGTACTTC. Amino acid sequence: CASQVRDRDISEQYF.

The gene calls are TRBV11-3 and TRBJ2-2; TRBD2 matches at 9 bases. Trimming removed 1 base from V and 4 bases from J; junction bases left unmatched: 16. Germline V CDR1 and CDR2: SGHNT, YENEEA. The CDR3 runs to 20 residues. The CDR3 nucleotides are TGTGCCAGCAGCTTAGGGGTCCTAGCGGGATTATCTTTGAGCACCGGGGAGCTGTTTTTT. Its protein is CASSLGVLAGLSLSTGELFF.

The CDR3 protein is CASSLAGRLTYGYTF. CDR3 bases: TGTGCCAGCAGCTTGGCAGGGCGGCTCACCTATGGCTACACCTTC. This sequence joins TRBV5-4 and TRBJ1-2; perhaps TRBD1 as D (5 bases). This CDR3 contains 15 residues. Germline-derived CDR1 and CDR2 are SGHNT and YYREEE (reference sequence). Trimming removed 0 bases at V and 4 bases at J, with 13 bases between.

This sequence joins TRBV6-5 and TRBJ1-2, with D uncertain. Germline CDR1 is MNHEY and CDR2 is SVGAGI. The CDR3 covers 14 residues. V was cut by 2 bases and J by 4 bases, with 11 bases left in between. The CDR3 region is CASSYREGGYGYTF. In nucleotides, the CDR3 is TGTGCCAGCAGTTACAGGGAGGGAGGCTATGGCTACACCTTC.

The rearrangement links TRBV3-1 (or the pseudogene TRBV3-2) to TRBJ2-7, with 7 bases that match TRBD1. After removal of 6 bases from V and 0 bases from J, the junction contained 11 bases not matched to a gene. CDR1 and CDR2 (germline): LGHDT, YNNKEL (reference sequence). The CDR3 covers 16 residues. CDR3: CASSLEGQVDSYEQYF. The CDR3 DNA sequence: TGTGCCAGCAGTCTAGAAGGACAGGTAGACTCCTACGAGCAGTACTTC.

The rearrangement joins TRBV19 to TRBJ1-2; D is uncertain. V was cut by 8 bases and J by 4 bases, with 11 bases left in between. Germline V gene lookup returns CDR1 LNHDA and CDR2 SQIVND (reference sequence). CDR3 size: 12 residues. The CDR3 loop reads CASRRGLYGYTF. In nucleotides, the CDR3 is TGTGCCAGTCGACGCGGCCTCTATGGCTACACCTTC.

The CDR3 spells CASSPKPGLSTDTQYF. In nucleotides, the CDR3 is TGTGCCAGCAGCCCAAAACCGGGACTATCTACAGATACGCAGTATTTT. This chain links TRBV5-6 with TRBJ2-3, with 7 bases that match TRBD2. The CDR3 runs to 16 residues. Germline-derived CDR1 and CDR2 are SGHDT and YYEEEE. Losses at the gene ends were 4 bases for V and 3 bases for J; bases not matched to a gene: 11.

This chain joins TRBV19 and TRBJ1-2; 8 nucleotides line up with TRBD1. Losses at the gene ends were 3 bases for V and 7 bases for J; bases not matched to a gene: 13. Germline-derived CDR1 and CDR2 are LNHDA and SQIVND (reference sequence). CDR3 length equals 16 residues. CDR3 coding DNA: TGTGCCAGTAGTATCGGGGCAGGGGGCGAGTTGTCTGGCTACACCTTC. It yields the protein CASSIGAGGELSGYTF.

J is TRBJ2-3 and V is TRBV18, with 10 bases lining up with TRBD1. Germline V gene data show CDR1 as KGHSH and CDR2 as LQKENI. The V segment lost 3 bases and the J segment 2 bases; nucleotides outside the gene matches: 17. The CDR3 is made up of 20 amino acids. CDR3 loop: CASSPRLIDRGRDNTDTQYF. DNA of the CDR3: TGTGCCAGCTCACCTCGACTAATTGACAGGGGGCGAGATAACACAGATACGCAGTATTTT.